The next 2 T cell receptor beta chains were all read from a single sample in a study of cytomegalovirus exposure and HLA in healthy donors. Vbeta (60) and Jbeta (13) primers were used in the PCR. Generated by immunoSEQ multiplex PCR, the TCRdb table keeps only in-frame clones and is missing some. The profile covers roughly 190,000 clones, with roughly 80% appearing a single time and 1.5% to 2% taken by the ten largest. The sample consisted of PBMCs. All receptors come from a woman between 18 and 29 years old in good health and CMV-seronegative.

This chain links TRBV2 with TRBJ2-7, with TRBD2 matching 8 bases. CDR1 is SNHLY, CDR2 FYNNEI, per germline. V lost 5 bases, J lost 6 bases, and 12 bases stayed unmatched. This CDR3 is built from 15 residues. This chain's CDR3 is CASSYREGGTLEQYV. The CDR3 DNA follows: TGTGCCAGCAGTTATCGGGAGGGAGGTACCCTCGAGCAGTACGTC.

The chain combines TRBV2 with TRBJ2-3; tentatively, D is TRBD1 (6 bases). Trimming shortened V by 6 bases and J by 3 bases, and 16 bases separated the two germline ends. The CDR3 consists of 15 residues. Germline CDR1 SNHLY, CDR2 FYNNEI. CDR3 sequence reads: CASRHREIGTDTQYF. The DNA of the CDR3 is TGTGCCAGCAGGCACAGGGAAATAGGTACAGATACGCAGTATTTT.